This TCR beta chain was observed in a study of T cell responses to AZD1222 COVID-19 vaccine. Study-wide results and limits: With dominance at 160-218 and 743-854, vaccine-associated CD4 TCRs spanned spike.

With regard to this clone: Its antigen is currently unknown.

Profiled with immunoSEQ multiplex PCR; TCRdb holds only in-frame clones, not every one. The repertoire holds about 150,000 clones, 80% to 95% seen once, with over 1.5% in the top ten. The CDR3 runs to 11 residues. From germline, CDR1 is DFQATT and CDR2 SNEGSKA (reference sequence). The material was peripheral blood, obtained on day 0 of AZD1222 vaccination. The clonotype originates from an adult in good health. The chain links TRBV20-1 to TRBJ2-1; tentative D call: TRBD2 (5 bases). CDR3 nucleotides: TGCAGCCAACTAGTTTACAATGAGCAGTTCTTC. It yields the protein CSQLVYNEQFF.